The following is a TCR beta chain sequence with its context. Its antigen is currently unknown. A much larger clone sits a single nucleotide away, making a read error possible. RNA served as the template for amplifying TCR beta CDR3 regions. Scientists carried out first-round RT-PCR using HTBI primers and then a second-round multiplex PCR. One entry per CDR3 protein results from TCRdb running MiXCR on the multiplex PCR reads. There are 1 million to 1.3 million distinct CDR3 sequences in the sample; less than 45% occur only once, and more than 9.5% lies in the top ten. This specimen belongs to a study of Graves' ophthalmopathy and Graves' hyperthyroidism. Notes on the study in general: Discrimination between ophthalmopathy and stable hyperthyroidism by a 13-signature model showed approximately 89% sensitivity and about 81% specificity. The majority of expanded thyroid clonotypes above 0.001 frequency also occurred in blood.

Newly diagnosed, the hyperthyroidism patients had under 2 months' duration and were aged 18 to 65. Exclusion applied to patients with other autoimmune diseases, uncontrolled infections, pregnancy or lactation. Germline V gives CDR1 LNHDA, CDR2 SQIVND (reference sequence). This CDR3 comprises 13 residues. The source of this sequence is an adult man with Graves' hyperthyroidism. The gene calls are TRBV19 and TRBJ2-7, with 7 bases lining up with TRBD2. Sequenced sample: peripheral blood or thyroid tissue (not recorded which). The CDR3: CAGSKRGIYEQYF. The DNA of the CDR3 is TGTGCCGGTAGTAAGCGGGGTATCTACGAGCAGTACTTC.